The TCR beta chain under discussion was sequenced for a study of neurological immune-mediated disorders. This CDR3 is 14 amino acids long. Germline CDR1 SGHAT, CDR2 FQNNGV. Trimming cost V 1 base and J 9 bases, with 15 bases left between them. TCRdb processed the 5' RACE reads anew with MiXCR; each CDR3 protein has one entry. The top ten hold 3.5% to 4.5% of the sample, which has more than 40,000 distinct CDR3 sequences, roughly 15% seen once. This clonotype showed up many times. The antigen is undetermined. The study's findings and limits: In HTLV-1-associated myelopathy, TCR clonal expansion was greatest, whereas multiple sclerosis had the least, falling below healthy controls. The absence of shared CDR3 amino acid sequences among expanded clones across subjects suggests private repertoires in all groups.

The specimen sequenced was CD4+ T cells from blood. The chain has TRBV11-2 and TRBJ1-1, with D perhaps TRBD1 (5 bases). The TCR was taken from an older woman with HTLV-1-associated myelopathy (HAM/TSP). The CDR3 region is CASSLVRSYRKAFF. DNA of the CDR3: TGTGCCAGCAGCTTAGTTAGGTCCTACAGGAAAGCTTTCTTT.